This T cell receptor (beta chain) appears in the sequencing data of a study of blood T cell repertoires in COVID-19. Background on the study: Acute and convalescent COVID-19 specimens originated in the United States, Italy and Spain. In each case, the material was cDNA or gDNA derived from T cells, B-cell-depleted T cells, or PBMCs.

This clone was observed a single time. As originally analysed: How many nucleated cells were present was estimated from reference gene primer amplification. Here immunoSEQ multiplex PCR was the method, and the copy in TCRdb shows in-frame clones only, minus some. The V and J calls and clone size were taken over from that table, and D and trimming were inferred from the DNA. The sample carries over 200,000 clones, roughly 86% recorded once. The length of the CDR3 is 15 residues. Germline V gives CDR1 MNHEY, CDR2 SMNVEV (reference sequence). Trimming removed 6 bases from V and 2 bases from J, with 14 bases in between.

The sample consisted of peripheral blood. This TCR was recovered from a man aged 40-49 years who had recovered from COVID-19. This rearrangement joins TRBV27 to TRBJ1-5, with a weak D call TRBD1 (6 bases). The CDR3 sequence: CASRQQGTGNQPQHF. CDR3 bases: TGTGCCAGCAGACAACAGGGTACGGGCAATCAGCCCCAGCATTTT.